The entry below gives a single T cell receptor beta chain sequence along with its context. Its cognate antigen has yet to be identified. Per-base quality was not reported, and no clone a single base away is much larger than it. Enrolling through a virtual design, the prospective study's participants ranged in age from about 18 to 89 years and lived across some 23 United States geographic areas. In the prospective study, participants were assigned to cohorts based on the clinical history participants reported in a screening survey and a study questionnaire. Recovered participants in ImmuneRACE Cohort 3 were defined as having two consecutive negative NP/OP PCR tests, clearance from a healthcare professional, or resolution of symptoms. Each participant in the prospective study had whole blood, serum and a nasopharyngeal or oropharyngeal swab collected by mobile phlebotomists. Prospective study participants could optionally give additional blood draws and questionnaires over an approximately two-month period. Prospective study blood samples were shipped either frozen or at room temperature before DNA extraction.

The germline V gene provides CDR1 SGHRS and CDR2 YFSETQ. V loses 7 bases, J loses 2 bases, and the germline ends lie 20 bases apart. The CDR3 contains 16 residues, cysteine and phenylalanine counted. Kept here is only the CDR3 DNA, which spans 48 bases and is read in frame from base 1. The entry originates in a study of blood T cell repertoires in COVID-19 (dated by TCRdb to the early 2020s). Regarding the study in general: Samples covering the acute and convalescent phases of COVID-19 were provided by collaborators in the United States, Italy and Spain. The prospective study material was composed of cDNA or gDNA derived from T cells, B-cell-depleted T cells, or PBMCs. Subjects who had been exposed to COVID-19, were actively infected with it, or had recovered from it provided the deeply sampled blood TCRbeta repertoires that made up the dataset. The repertoires were released in a freely available public database intended as a resource for research on the immune response to SARS-CoV-2. The samples were drawn from the first 160 participants of the ongoing ImmuneRACE study and from 1,254 subjects provided by 6 global collaborators. Sample metadata almost always included a de-identified subject ID, COVID-19 status, age in years and sex. HLA class I and class II types, where available, came from metadata supplied by the sample provider rather than from assay-based typing. General conclusions and limits of the study: The amount of clinical and demographic metadata varied by source and participant and was provided uncurated.

The immunoSEQ Assay, a bias-controlled multiplex PCR, was used to amplify TCRbeta CDR3 regions from genomic DNA. The published analysis was carried out like this. The number of nucleated cells in each sample was estimated by amplification of reference gene primers within the assay. To quantify the absolute abundance of each unique TCRbeta CDR3 rearrangement, sequence reads were collapsed and filtered. For each sample, productive Simpson clonality was calculated by taking the square root of Simpson's diversity index across productive rearrangements. What TCRdb holds here is the immuneACCESS table cut down to in-frame rearrangements. Part of the clones is not present; checked against another copy, under half of the missing clones reflect an unresolved V gene, and the others are unexplained. V, J and clone size are taken as reported in that table, and D and trimming were inferred from the DNA itself. This sample lists some 170,000 clones; 75% to 85% were detected once. The biggest ten clones account for 13% to 15% of the sample.

This chain is built from TRBV5-1 and TRBJ2-3; a weak D assignment points to TRBD2 (6 bases agree). The clonotype originates from a man aged 50 to 59 who had recovered from COVID-19. Sequenced: PBMCs or T cells enriched from blood (not recorded which). Here the CDR3 is given as CASATGVRGLTDTQYF. The bases are TGCGCCAGCGCGACGGGTGTGCGGGGTCTCACAGATACGCAGTATTTT.